Presented here are 31 T cell receptor beta chains from one specimen sequenced in a study of brain T cells in children with intractable seizures. Clones were read by immunoSEQ multiplex PCR, and TCRdb kept only the in-frame ones, dropping some. The profile shows approximately 77,000 clones, roughly 91% of them singletons. The source was peripheral blood, collected at surgery. The receptors derive from a boy in the first two years of life with tuberous sclerosis and intractable seizures.

The chain links TRBV5-4 to TRBJ2-7; D possibly corresponds to TRBD1 (6 bases). Germline values: CDR1 SGHNT, CDR2 YYREEE (reference sequence). Between the trimmed V and J ends, which lost 2 bases and 6 bases, there was a span of 12 bases. The CDR3 contains 13 residues. This CDR3 reads CASSFGTLGEQYF. The DNA of the CDR3 is TGTGCCAGCAGCTTCGGGACACTCGGCGAGCAGTACTTC.

This clone was detected once. The genes are TRBV19 and TRBJ2-4, with D uncertain. Looked up from germline, CDR1 is LNHDA and CDR2 is SQIVND (reference sequence). The CDR3 covers 14 residues. V was trimmed by 8 bases and J by 0 bases, leaving 11 bases between them. Here the CDR3 reads CASRIAGAKNIQYF. DNA for the CDR3: TGTGCCAGTCGAATTGCAGGAGCCAAAAACATTCAGTACTTC.

V is TRBV12-3 or TRBV12-4 and J is TRBJ1-1; D remains ambiguous. V was clipped by 1 base and J by 5 bases, with 8 bases between them. The CDR3 has 13 amino acids. CDR3 protein: CASSLVVGTEAFF. CDR3 bases: TGTGCCAGCAGTTTAGTTGTTGGAACTGAAGCTTTCTTT.

As DNA, the CDR3 is TGTGCCAGCAGCCAAGCAAGTTTTAGGACAACCATCCAAGAGACCCAGTACTTC. Translated: CASSQASFRTTIQETQYF. The J gene is TRBJ2-5, the V gene TRBV3-1 (or the pseudogene TRBV3-2); D perhaps matches TRBD1 (5 bases). This CDR3 region has 18 residues. The V end lost 1 base, the J end lost 1 base, and 19 bases lay between the germline ends. The germline V gene encodes CDR1 LGHDT and CDR2 YNNKEL (reference sequence).

The rearrangement links TRBV6-1 to TRBJ1-2, with no clear D. This CDR3 is built from 15 residues. V was pared by 3 bases and J by 3 bases, with 14 bases between. Germline V gives CDR1 MNHNS, CDR2 SASEGT. DNA for the CDR3: TGTGCCAGCAGTGATTCCCCCGCCCAGTACTATGGCTACACCTTC. Protein: CASSDSPAQYYGYTF.

The J gene is TRBJ2-2, the V gene TRBV7-8; 15 nucleotides align to TRBD2. CDR1 is SGHVS, CDR2 FQNEAQ, per germline. The CDR3 is 18 amino acids. The J segment lost 6 bases and the V segment lost 7 bases, leaving 12 bases of the junction unmatched. The CDR3: CASTHGLAGGPRAGELFF. CDR3 DNA: TGTGCCAGCACCCATGGACTAGCGGGAGGGCCGCGAGCCGGGGAGCTGTTTTTT.

The V and J genes are TRBV3-1 (or the pseudogene TRBV3-2) and TRBJ2-7; D is uncertain. The CDR3 runs to 12 residues. The germline V and J ends were trimmed by 1 base and 7 bases, with 8 bases remaining between them. Germline V lookup: CDR1 LGHDT, CDR2 YNNKEL (reference sequence). The CDR3 loop reads CASSQGAVEQYF. In DNA, the CDR3 is TGTGCCAGCAGCCAAGGCGCGGTGGAGCAGTACTTC.

CDR3: CASSGRSGRGDPGTQYF. The CDR3 DNA reads TGTGCCAGTAGTGGACGATCGGGCAGGGGGGATCCGGGTACGCAGTATTTT. The chain uses TRBV19 and TRBJ2-3, with a possible D match to TRBD1 (7 bases). The V gene's germline CDR1 is LNHDA and CDR2 SQIVND (reference sequence). The CDR3 is made up of 17 amino acids. Trimming left V 5 bases short and J 8 bases short, with 26 bases between.

The genes are TRBV15 and TRBJ1-2, with D perhaps matching TRBD1 (5 bases). This CDR3 region has 13 residues. Deletions cut 3 bases from V and 4 bases from J, with 9 bases between. Germline V gene data show CDR1 as LNHNV and CDR2 as YYDKDF (reference sequence). Here the CDR3 reads CATSSGTVYGYTF. The CDR3, as DNA: TGTGCCACCAGCAGCGGGACGGTCTATGGCTACACCTTC.

The J gene is TRBJ2-7, the V gene TRBV3-1 (or the pseudogene TRBV3-2), with D possibly being TRBD1 (6 bases). Germline-derived CDR1 and CDR2 are LGHDT and YNNKEL (reference sequence). The CDR3 is 14 amino acids. V lost 3 bases and J lost 2, with 11 bases in between. The chain's CDR3 is CASSQGQGPYEQYF. The CDR3 bases are TGTGCCAGCAGCCAGGGGCAGGGGCCCTACGAGCAGTACTTC.

The CDR3 sequence: CASSLLRLVSYGYTF. The CDR3, as DNA: TGTGCCAGCAGCTTATTGCGGTTGGTCAGCTATGGCTACACCTTC. The chain employs TRBV7-8 and TRBJ1-2; D call uncertain. Germline assignment: CDR1 SGHVS and CDR2 FQNEAQ. Trimming cost V 2 bases and J 4 bases, with 14 bases left between them. CDR3 length: 15 residues.

This chain links TRBV11-2 with TRBJ2-7, with 11 bases identical to TRBD2. The germline CDR1 and CDR2 sequences are SGHAT and FQNNGV. The CDR3 covers 18 residues. Losses at the gene ends were 0 bases for V and 4 bases for J; bases not matched to a gene: 11. The CDR3 nucleotides are TGTGCCAGCAGCTTAGATTTGCCTAGCGGGGGGACGGGTTACGAGCAGTACTTC. Its protein product is CASSLDLPSGGTGYEQYF.

The gene calls are TRBV15 and TRBJ2-1, with TRBD2 as a possible D gene (6 bases). CDR3 length: 17 amino acids. Trimming left V 0 bases short and J 5 bases short, with 17 bases between. CDR1 LNHNV and CDR2 YYDKDF come from the germline V gene (reference sequence). CDR3 residues: CATSRERRELVDNEQFF. The CDR3 DNA is TGTGCCACCAGCAGAGAGCGGCGGGAACTAGTTGACAATGAGCAGTTCTTC.

Turning to this clone: Other DNA sequences in this specimen translate into the identical CDR3. This chain connects TRBV5-6 to TRBJ1-2; D gene ambiguous. V was cut by 0 bases and J by 5 bases, with 2 bases left in between. This CDR3 is 11 amino acids long. From germline, CDR1 is SGHDT and CDR2 YYEEEE. The CDR3 protein is CASSLGYGYTF. For the CDR3, the DNA is TGTGCCAGCAGCTTGGGGTATGGCTACACCTTC.

The chain recombines TRBV3-1 (or the pseudogene TRBV3-2) with TRBJ2-1; D may be TRBD2 (6 bases). Between the trimmed V and J ends, which lost 1 base and 0 bases, there was a span of 7 bases. The CDR3 has 15 amino acids. Germline V lookup: CDR1 LGHDT, CDR2 YNNKEL (reference sequence). CDR3 loop: CASSQVGGSYNEQFF. CDR3 nucleotide sequence: TGTGCCAGCAGCCAAGTGGGGGGCTCCTACAATGAGCAGTTCTTC.

This clone was found once. The gene calls are TRBV3-1 (or the pseudogene TRBV3-2) and TRBJ2-7; TRBD1 matches at 8 bases. V lost 4 bases and J lost 1; bases outside the gene matches: 12. This CDR3 is 17 amino acids long. Germline V gene data show CDR1 as LGHDT and CDR2 as YNNKEL (reference sequence). In nucleotides, the CDR3 is TGTGCCAGCAGCCGGGGATCCGGGACAGGATCTTCCTACGAGCAGTACTTC. Its protein product is CASSRGSGTGSSYEQYF.

The chain carries TRBV6-1 and TRBJ1-1; 11 bases align to TRBD1. From germline, CDR1 is MNHNS and CDR2 SASEGT. This CDR3 contains 16 residues. Trimming removed 1 base from V and 1 base from J; junction bases left unmatched: 2. The CDR3 here is CASSEGTGGWNTEAFF. The CDR3 nucleotides are TGTGCCAGCAGTGAAGGGACAGGGGGCTGGAACACTGAAGCTTTCTTT.

The chain couples TRBV29-1 to TRBJ1-1, with 9 bases fitting TRBD1. The CDR3 consists of 13 residues. J gave up 2 bases and V 7 bases, and 5 bases lay outside the gene matches. Germline CDR1 is SQVTM and CDR2 is ANQGSEA. CDR3 coding DNA: TGCAGCGCCTCCACAGGGGGCAACACTGAAGCTTTCTTT. Protein sequence: CSASTGGNTEAFF.

The rearrangement links TRBV4-1 to TRBJ2-1; D unclear. The CDR3 extends over 14 amino acids. Germline assignment: CDR1 MGHRA and CDR2 YSYEKL. Trimming took 0 bases from V and 9 from J, leaving 12 bases between them. The CDR3: CASSQDHGVSEQFF. The CDR3, as DNA: TGCGCCAGCAGCCAAGATCATGGGGTGAGTGAGCAGTTCTTC.

This chain connects TRBV19 to TRBJ1-6, with D perhaps TRBD1 (5 bases). Trimming stripped 0 bases from V and 10 bases from J, with 19 bases between. This CDR3 contains 17 residues. CDR1 LNHDA and CDR2 SQIVND come from the germline V gene (reference sequence). The CDR3 sequence is CASSIDPSAGRKSPLHF. CDR3 coding DNA: TGTGCCAGTAGTATAGATCCCTCGGCAGGGCGGAAATCACCCCTCCACTTT.

The chain links TRBV28 to TRBJ2-5, with 8 nucleotides matching TRBD2. CDR3 size: 16 residues. The V gene end was trimmed by 2 bases and the J gene end by 2 bases; junction bases not matched to a gene: 7. The V gene's germline CDR1 is MDHEN and CDR2 SYDVKM. The CDR3 sequence is CASSLRGGSGQETQYF. CDR3 bases: TGTGCCAGCAGTTTACGGGGGGGATCGGGACAAGAGACCCAGTACTTC.

The chain carries TRBV28 and TRBJ1-2, with no clear D. The CDR3 is 14 residues long. Trimming removed 3 bases from V and 8 bases from J, with 16 bases in between. Germline values: CDR1 MDHEN, CDR2 SYDVKM. CDR3 sequence reads: CASSLSGRPEGYTF. Here the CDR3 DNA reads TGTGCCAGCAGTTTGTCGGGCAGACCGGAGGGCTACACCTTC.

This chain uses TRBV7-2 with TRBJ2-7; TRBD2 agrees at 10 bases. V trimming: 2 bases; J trimming: 2 bases; junction bases outside the gene matches: 3. Germline CDR1 and CDR2: SGHTA and FQGNSA. There are 15 residues in the CDR3. CDR3 nucleotides: TGTGCCAGCAGCTTACTAGCGGGAGTTACCTACGAGCAGTACTTC. Translated: CASSLLAGVTYEQYF.

This chain links TRBV14 with TRBJ1-1; the D gene is possibly TRBD1 (5 bases). In germline, CDR1 is SGHDN, CDR2 FVKESK. The CDR3 loop spans 13 amino acids. Trimming left V 0 bases short and J 10 bases short, with 12 bases between. The CDR3 protein is CASSQDQGPRAFF. The CDR3 DNA reads TGTGCCAGCAGCCAAGATCAGGGTCCGAGAGCTTTCTTT.

The genes are TRBV7-3 and TRBJ2-3; 10 bases map to TRBD2. Germline-derived CDR1 and CDR2 are SGHTA and FQGTGA. V shed 0 bases, J shed 2 bases, and the junction held 5 bases outside the gene matches. This CDR3 contains 17 residues. CDR3 residues: CASSLTRLAGVTDTQYF. In DNA form, the CDR3 reads TGTGCCAGCAGCTTAACGAGGCTAGCGGGAGTCACAGATACGCAGTATTTT.

This clone was observed a single time. The V and J genes are TRBV19 and TRBJ2-1; 13 bases are shared with TRBD2. This CDR3 is 19 amino acids long. V lost 6 bases, J lost 7 bases, and 18 bases stayed unmatched. CDR1 and CDR2 (germline): LNHDA, SQIVND (reference sequence). In nucleotides, the CDR3 is TGTGCCAGTAGCAATTGGGGACTAGCGGGACCTAAGGGGCTAAATGAGCAGTTCTTC. It yields the protein CASSNWGLAGPKGLNEQFF. Full variable domain (missing parts from reference TRBV19 and TRBJ2-1): DGGITQSPKYLFRKEGQNVTLSCEQNLNHDAMYWYRQDPGQGLRLIYYSQIVNDFQKGDIAEGYSVSREKKESFPLTVTSAQKNPTAFYLCASSNWGLAGPKGLNEQFFGPGTRLTVL.

V and J are TRBV7-9 and TRBJ1-2; no reliable D call. This CDR3 contains 18 residues. The germline V gene encodes CDR1 SEHNR and CDR2 FQNEAQ (reference sequence). The V and J ends lost 1 base and 7 bases respectively, with 25 bases between them. The CDR3 reads CASSLDCRGIGRMCGYTF. The CDR3 nucleotides are TGTGCCAGCAGCTTAGATTGCAGAGGGATCGGTCGAATGTGTGGCTACACCTTC.

The chain is built from TRBV5-8 and TRBJ2-5; maybe TRBD2 (6 bases). Between the trimmed V and J ends, which lost 0 bases and 1 base, there was a span of 10 bases. The germline V gene has CDR1 SGHTS and CDR2 YDEGEE. CDR3 size: 15 residues. This CDR3 is CASSLAGGAQETQYF. As DNA, the CDR3 is TGTGCCAGCAGCTTGGCCGGCGGGGCCCAAGAGACCCAGTACTTC.

The chain recombines TRBV6-4 with TRBJ2-3, with D perhaps matching TRBD1 (7 bases). Germline V CDR1 and CDR2: MRHNA, SNTAGT. The CDR3 runs 16 residues. V was cut by 0 bases and J by 4 bases, with 14 bases left in between. The CDR3 DNA reads TGTGCCAGCAGTGACTCTTTCGGAGGGGGCCCAGATACGCAGTATTTT. This encodes CASSDSFGGGPDTQYF.

This chain joins TRBV2 and TRBJ2-1; 7 bases are shared with TRBD2. The length of the CDR3 is 19 residues. CDR1 is SNHLY and CDR2 is FYNNEI in the germline V gene. Trimming at V came to 5 bases and at J to 5 bases, leaving 21 bases not matched to a gene. CDR3 DNA sequence: TGTGCCAGCAGTTATACATTTTTAGCGGGCCCCAGGACCGACAATGAGCAGTTCTTC. Translated, it gives CASSYTFLAGPRTDNEQFF.

The rearrangement uses TRBV7-3 and TRBJ1-1; D is uncertain. V was cut by 4 bases and J by 2 bases, with 8 bases left in between. Germline V CDR1 and CDR2: SGHTA, FQGTGA. This CDR3 has 13 residues. Here the CDR3 reads CASSWAGNTEAFF. The DNA for the CDR3 is TGTGCCAGCAGCTGGGCGGGAAACACTGAAGCTTTCTTT.